This T cell receptor (beta chain) is drawn from a study of OX40 agonist ivuxolimab in advanced cancers. Produced via immunoSEQ multiplex PCR; TCRdb's table is partial and in-frame only. The data contain around 40,000 clones, 75% to 90% of them singletons. The CDR3 extends over 16 amino acids. Germline CDR1 reads SGHRS; CDR2 reads YFSETQ. V shed 2 bases and J 8 bases; nucleotides not matched to a gene: 10. The chain recombines TRBV5-1 with TRBJ2-1, with TRBD1 matching 10 bases. Sequenced material: CD4+ or CD8+ T cells sorted from blood, taken in a trial of the OX40 agonist ivuxolimab. This TCR came from an adult with an advanced solid tumor such as melanoma, head and neck, liver or kidney cancer. The CDR3 nucleotides read TGCGCCAGCAGCTTTCCTAGGGACAGGGGTCTCGATGAGCAGTTCTTC. This gives the protein CASSFPRDRGLDEQFF.